This entry is about one T cell receptor (beta chain). Antigen specificity is unknown. The data were obtained in a study of CD8 T cells in ankylosing spondylitis. Each TCR beta library was made by quantitative 5'-RACE that incorporated molecular barcodes. TCRdb analysed the 5' RACE reads with MiXCR anew, one entry per CDR3 protein. The table has around 300,000 distinct CDR3 sequences, around 21% seen once. The CDR3 is made up of 14 amino acids. Germline values: CDR1 DFQATT, CDR2 SNEGSKA (reference sequence). V dropped 5 bases and J dropped 7 bases, with 18 bases sitting between them. Study-level results: Matched ankylosing spondylitis synovial fluid reportedly contained a significantly enriched population of disease-linked clones.

This chain links TRBV20-1 with TRBJ2-1; TRBD2 is a possible D gene (5 bases). This receptor was obtained from a female donor with ankylosing spondylitis or in good health (not recorded which). Material for sequencing was blood, either unsorted or a sorted T cell fraction (not recorded which). CDR3 amino acids: CSAPHREGPNEQFF. The CDR3 DNA follows: TGCAGTGCTCCACACCGGGAAGGCCCTAATGAGCAGTTCTTC.